This entry describes one T cell receptor (beta chain). The data were taken from a study of CD8 T cells in Susac syndrome. Roughly 0.45 to 1 ug RNA was reverse transcribed with random hexamers. TCRdb reprocessed the immunoSEQ multiplex PCR reads via MiXCR and lists one record per CDR3 protein. The repertoire holds some 190,000 distinct CDR3 sequences, with approximately 94% as singletons. Deletions cut 2 bases from V and 0 bases from J, with 11 bases between. Per germline, CDR1 KGHSH and CDR2 LQKENI. The CDR3 extends over 15 amino acids. The sequence was obtained from a human donor with multiple sclerosis. Specimen: CD4+ T cells from PBMCs. The V and J genes are TRBV18 and TRBJ2-7, with D perhaps being TRBD1 or TRBD2 (5 bases each). As DNA, the CDR3 is TGTGCCAGCTCACCAACTTCGGGGCCCTCCTACGAGCAGTACTTC. Its protein is CASSPTSGPSYEQYF.